These 20 T cell receptor beta chains came from one sample sequenced in a study of shared clonotypes between healthy human individuals. The repertoire was sequenced with immunoSEQ multiplex PCR; TCRdb's copy has only in-frame clones and lacks some. The sample contains 2 million to 2.5 million clones, 85% to 95% of which appear only once. Positively selected for CCR7, the CD45RO-negative cells used as naive CD8 cells excluded terminally differentiated effector memory CD45RA+ cells. Sequencing was performed on naive CD8+ T cells from PBMCs. These TCRs come from a man between 18 and 29 years old in good health. Some clones in this sample may be carry-over from other donors' samples.

The chain has TRBV7-3 and TRBJ2-1, with D uncertain. Per germline, CDR1 SGHTA and CDR2 FQGTGA. The CDR3 runs 15 residues. With 5 bases removed from V and 6 bases from J, the gap between germline ends came to 17 bases. The CDR3 loop is CASSPHELSPNEQFF. Here the CDR3 DNA reads TGTGCCAGCAGCCCCCACGAACTTAGCCCCAATGAGCAGTTCTTC.

This sequence joins TRBV5-4 and TRBJ1-5; 7 bases line up with TRBD1. This CDR3 contains 15 residues. The germline CDR1 and CDR2 sequences are SGHNT and YYREEE (reference sequence). The J segment lost 8 bases and the V segment lost 4 bases, leaving 12 bases of the junction unmatched. CDR3 DNA sequence: TGTGCCAGCAGCCTAAATGACAGGGAAGGTAAGCCCCAGCATTTT. Residues: CASSLNDREGKPQHF.

This chain joins TRBV27 and TRBJ2-1; the match to TRBD2 covers 10 bases. The germline CDR1 and CDR2 sequences are MNHEY and SMNVEV (reference sequence). Trimming took 5 bases from V and 4 from J; bases not matched to a gene: 2. This CDR3 is built from 14 residues. The CDR3 region is CASSGLAEYNEQFF. CDR3 DNA: TGTGCCAGCAGTGGACTAGCGGAATACAATGAGCAGTTCTTC.

For this clone: Other DNA sequences in the same sample also yield this CDR3. This chain uses TRBV27 with TRBJ2-1; D tentatively fits TRBD1 or TRBD2 (6 bases each). The CDR3 totals 14 residues. Trimming removed 4 bases at V and 2 bases at J, with 9 bases between. CDR1 is MNHEY, CDR2 SMNVEV, per germline (reference sequence). The CDR3 nucleotides are TGTGCCAGCAGTTCCGGGGGCCCCTACAATGAGCAGTTCTTC. This translates into CASSSGGPYNEQFF.

With respect to this clone: Other DNA sequences in this sample translate to the same CDR3. The chain couples TRBV27 to TRBJ1-1; TRBD1 matches 7 bases. Germline CDR1 MNHEY, CDR2 SMNVEV (reference sequence). The CDR3 runs to 15 residues. The J segment lost 1 base and the V segment lost 0 bases, leaving 2 bases of the junction unmatched. CDR3 amino acids: CASSLSPGGNTEAFF. The CDR3 DNA sequence: TGTGCCAGCAGTTTATCTCCAGGGGGGAACACTGAAGCTTTCTTT.

In the case of this clone: This sample includes further DNA sequences coding for the same CDR3. The chain links TRBV7-6 to TRBJ2-7; 10 nucleotides align to TRBD1. Unmatched junction bases numbered 1, after V lost 3 bases and J lost 5 bases. The CDR3 loop spans 13 amino acids. The germline V gene has CDR1 SGHVS and CDR2 FNYEAQ. CDR3 sequence reads: CASSLGTGDEQYF. The DNA for the CDR3 is TGTGCCAGCAGCTTGGGGACAGGGGACGAGCAGTACTTC.

The chain couples TRBV4-1 to TRBJ2-1; D may be TRBD1 (6 bases). This CDR3 region has 17 residues. Germline CDR1 reads MGHRA; CDR2 reads YSYEKL. Trimming shortened V by 3 bases and J by 11 bases, and 26 bases separated the two germline ends. The CDR3 spells CASSHRDTIFTSVKQFF. CDR3 in DNA: TGCGCCAGCAGCCACAGGGACACTATTTTCACCTCAGTGAAGCAGTTCTTC.

The CDR3: CASSSNPLGSNQPQHF. The CDR3 region has the DNA TGTGCCAGCAGCTCAAACCCATTGGGTAGCAATCAGCCCCAGCATTTT. The V call is TRBV7-2, the J call TRBJ1-5; D is unclear. The germline CDR1 and CDR2 sequences are SGHTA and FQGNSA. V was clipped by 4 bases and J by 0 bases, with 13 bases between them. The CDR3 has 16 residues.

The chain is built from TRBV28 and TRBJ2-5; D might be TRBD1 (6 bases). This CDR3 comprises 15 residues. Looked up from germline, CDR1 is MDHEN and CDR2 is SYDVKM. V was pared by 8 bases and J by 3 bases, with 19 bases between. The CDR3 DNA sequence: TGTGCCAGCCAATATTATACGACAGGAAAAGAGACCCAGTACTTC. As protein: CASQYYTTGKETQYF.

This chain connects TRBV27 to TRBJ2-1; 7 bases match TRBD2. J was trimmed by 5 bases and V by 0 bases; bases with no gene match: 4. CDR3 size: 15 residues. Germline CDR1 is MNHEY and CDR2 is SMNVEV (reference sequence). CDR3 DNA sequence: TGTGCCAGCAGTTTATCGGGGGAGGGCCACAATGAGCAGTTCTTC. This codes for CASSLSGEGHNEQFF.

The J gene is TRBJ1-2, the V gene TRBV7-9; D might be TRBD1 (5 bases). V was cut by 5 bases and J by 0 bases, with 16 bases left in between. This CDR3 comprises 16 residues. Germline CDR1 SEHNR, CDR2 FQNEAQ (reference sequence). The CDR3 coding sequence is TGTGCCAGCAGCATCGGATGGGGGACTTCTAACTATGGCTACACCTTC. Its translation: CASSIGWGTSNYGYTF.

The chain uses TRBV15 and TRBJ1-2, with 7 bases fitting TRBD1. The trim removed 5 bases at V and 8 bases at J, leaving 11 bases unmatched. CDR3 length: 14 amino acids. CDR1 LNHNV and CDR2 YYDKDF come from the germline V gene (reference sequence). The CDR3 is CATSEIDRVEGYTF. The CDR3 region has the DNA TGTGCCACCAGCGAGATTGACAGGGTTGAAGGCTACACCTTC.

The chain links TRBV14 to TRBJ2-7; 7 bases fit TRBD2. V was clipped by 2 bases and J by 6 bases; unmatched bases: 10. CDR3 length: 15 amino acids. CDR1 SGHDN and CDR2 FVKESK come from the germline V gene. This CDR3 is CASSQIGLVGSEQYF. CDR3 in DNA: TGTGCCAGCAGCCAAATAGGACTAGTAGGGTCCGAGCAGTACTTC.

This rearrangement joins TRBV27 to TRBJ1-1; 10 positions agree with TRBD1. The J segment lost 7 bases and the V segment lost 3 bases, leaving 5 bases of the junction unmatched. The germline V gene encodes CDR1 MNHEY and CDR2 SMNVEV (reference sequence). The CDR3 has 14 residues. In DNA, the CDR3 is TGTGCCAGCAGTTTTGGGACAGGGGTACTTGAAGCTTTCTTT. Translation gives CASSFGTGVLEAFF.

The CDR3 spells CASSENPGANQPQHF. DNA for the CDR3: TGTGCCAGCAGTGAAAACCCGGGGGCAAATCAGCCCCAGCATTTT. The chain couples TRBV6-1 to TRBJ1-5, with D maybe TRBD1 (6 bases). V lost 2 bases and J lost 4, with 12 bases in between. The germline CDR1 and CDR2 sequences are MNHNS and SASEGT. The CDR3 loop spans 15 amino acids.

This sequence joins TRBV9 and TRBJ2-7, with 15 bases fitting TRBD2. The germline V gene has CDR1 SGDLS and CDR2 YYNGEE. The V gene end was trimmed by 3 bases and the J gene end by 5 bases; junction bases not matched to a gene: 3. This CDR3 has 15 amino acids. CDR3 nucleotide sequence: TGTGCCAGCAGCGCGGGACTAGCGGGAGGTCACGAGCAGTACTTC. This gives the protein CASSAGLAGGHEQYF.

The J gene is TRBJ2-7, the V gene TRBV6-6, with TRBD2 identical over 9 bases. The V gene's germline CDR1 is MNHNY and CDR2 SVGAGI (reference sequence). This CDR3 has 13 residues. V was clipped by 6 bases and J by 4 bases; unmatched bases: 4. For the CDR3, the DNA is TGTGCCAGCAGCCACAGCGGGAGGTACGAGCAGTACTTC. Translated: CASSHSGRYEQYF.

This rearrangement joins TRBV5-1 to TRBJ2-7; D is possibly TRBD2 (6 bases). This CDR3 has 15 residues. V gave up 2 bases and J gave up 4 bases, with 16 bases separating them. Germline CDR1 reads SGHRS; CDR2 reads YFSETQ. The CDR3 region is CASSFLDGSSYEQYF. The CDR3 nucleotides read TGCGCCAGCAGCTTTCTTGACGGGAGCTCGTACGAGCAGTACTTC.

V gene TRBV5-4 combines with J gene TRBJ2-7, with 13 positions matching TRBD2. Germline CDR1 reads SGHNT; CDR2 reads YYREEE (reference sequence). V lost 2 bases to trimming and J lost 2 bases; unmatched junction nucleotides: 7. This CDR3 has 17 residues. The CDR3 coding sequence is TGTGCCAGCAGCTTACTAGCGGGAGGGCCGACAGCCTACGAGCAGTACTTC. Protein sequence: CASSLLAGGPTAYEQYF.

V and J are TRBV7-6 and TRBJ2-2; no clear D gene. The germline V gene has CDR1 SGHVS and CDR2 FNYEAQ. V was trimmed by 0 bases and J by 0 bases, leaving 8 bases between them. The CDR3 totals 16 residues. CDR3 bases: TGTGCCAGCAGCTTAGCTTTCCGGACGAACACCGGGGAGCTGTTTTTT. Its protein product is CASSLAFRTNTGELFF. Variable domain in full (rest from reference TRBV7-6 and TRBJ2-2): GAGVSQSPRYKVTKRGQDVALRCDPISGHVSLYWYRQALGQGPEFLTYFNYEAQQDKSGLPNDRFSAERPEGSISTLTIQRTEQRDSAMYRCASSLAFRTNTGELFFGEGSRLTVL.